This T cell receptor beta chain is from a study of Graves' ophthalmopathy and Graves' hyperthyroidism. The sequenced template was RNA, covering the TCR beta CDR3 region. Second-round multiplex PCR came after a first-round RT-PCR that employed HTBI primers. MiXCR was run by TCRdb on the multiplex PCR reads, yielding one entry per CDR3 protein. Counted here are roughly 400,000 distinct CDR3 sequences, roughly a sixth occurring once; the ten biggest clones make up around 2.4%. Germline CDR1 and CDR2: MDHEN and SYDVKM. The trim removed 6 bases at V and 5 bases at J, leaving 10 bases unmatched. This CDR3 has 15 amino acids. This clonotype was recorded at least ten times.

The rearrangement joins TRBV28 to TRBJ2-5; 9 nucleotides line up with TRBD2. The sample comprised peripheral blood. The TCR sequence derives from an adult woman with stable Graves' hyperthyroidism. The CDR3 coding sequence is TGTGCCAGCAGCCAATCCGGGACTAGCTGGGAGACCCAGTACTTC. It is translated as CASSQSGTSWETQYF.